The present T cell receptor (beta chain) was sequenced within a study of quantifying T cell responses using KT2 cells. Looking at the study overall: cDNA was made from DNase-treated RNA using alpha and beta constant primers. Study-level results: Very high KT2 spike-in numbers caused saturation in KT2 sequence detection. Counts of KT2 alpha and beta sequences rose linearly with the number of KT2 cells added.

Known numbers of the T cell clone KT2 were added to PBMC. Fixed numbers of PBMC received varying amounts of KT2 cells. This clonotype turned up a few times. Antigen unknown. A single-stranded UMI oligo with SP2 sequence was ligated to cDNA 3' ends. First-round PCR used around 4 cycles and beta primers RC1.1 and RC1.2 covering TRBC1 and TRBC2. In TCRdb, the UMI-ligation and nested PCR reads were re-called with MiXCR into one record per CDR3 protein. The data show some 48,000 distinct CDR3 sequences, 11% seen once. The sequence derives from a human donor. The sequenced sample consisted of PBMCs spiked with cells of the T cell clone KT2.

CDR3 DNA: TGCAGCGCCGCTTTCGGGGGGTCTGGCTACACCTTC. Amino acids: CSAAFGGSGYTF. J is TRBJ1-2 and V is TRBV29-1, with D perhaps TRBD1 (5 bases). This CDR3 comprises 12 residues. The germline V and J ends were trimmed by 7 bases and 7 bases, with 16 bases remaining between them. CDR1 and CDR2 from the germline V gene are SQVTM and ANQGSEA. Drawing the rest from reference TRBV29-1 and TRBJ1-2, the complete variable domain is SAVISQKPSRDICQRGTSLTIQCQVDSQVTMMFWYRQQPGQSLTLIATANQGSEATYESGFVIDKFPISRPNLTFSTLTVSNMSPEDSSIYLCSAAFGGSGYTFGSGTRLTVV.